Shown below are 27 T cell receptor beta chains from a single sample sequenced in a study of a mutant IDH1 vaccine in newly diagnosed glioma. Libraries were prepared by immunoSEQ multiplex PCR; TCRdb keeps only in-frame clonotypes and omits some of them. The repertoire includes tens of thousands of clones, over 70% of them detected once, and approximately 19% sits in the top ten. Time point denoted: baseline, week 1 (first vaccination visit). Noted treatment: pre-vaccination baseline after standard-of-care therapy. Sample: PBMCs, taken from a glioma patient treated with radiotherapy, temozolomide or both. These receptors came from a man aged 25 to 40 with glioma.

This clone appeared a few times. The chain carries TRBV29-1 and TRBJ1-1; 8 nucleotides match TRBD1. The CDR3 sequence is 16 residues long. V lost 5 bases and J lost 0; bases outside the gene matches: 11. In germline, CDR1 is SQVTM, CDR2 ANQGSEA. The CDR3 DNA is TGCAGCGTTATGGGACAGGAGGGGACCCTGAACACTGAAGCTTTCTTT. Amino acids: CSVMGQEGTLNTEAFF.

CDR3 bases: TGTGCCAGCAGTTATGCGGGGAATGAAAAACTGTTTTTT. It translates to CASSYAGNEKLFF. V usage is TRBV6-6 and J usage is TRBJ1-4, with D unresolved. CDR3 size: 13 residues. Germline CDR1 reads MNHNY; CDR2 reads SVGAGI (reference sequence). V was shortened by 3 bases and J by 5 bases, with 7 bases between the two germline ends.

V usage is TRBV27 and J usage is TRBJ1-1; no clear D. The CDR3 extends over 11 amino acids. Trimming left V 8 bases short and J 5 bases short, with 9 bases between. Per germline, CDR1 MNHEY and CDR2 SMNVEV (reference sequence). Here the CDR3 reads CASGAGTEAFF. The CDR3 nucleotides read TGTGCCAGCGGAGCGGGGACTGAAGCTTTCTTT.

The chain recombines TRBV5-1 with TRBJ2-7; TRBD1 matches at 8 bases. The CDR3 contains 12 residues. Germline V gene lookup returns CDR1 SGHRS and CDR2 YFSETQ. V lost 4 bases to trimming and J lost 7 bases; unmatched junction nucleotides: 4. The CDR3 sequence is CASSPGDREQYF. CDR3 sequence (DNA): TGCGCCAGCAGCCCTGGGGACAGGGAGCAGTACTTC.

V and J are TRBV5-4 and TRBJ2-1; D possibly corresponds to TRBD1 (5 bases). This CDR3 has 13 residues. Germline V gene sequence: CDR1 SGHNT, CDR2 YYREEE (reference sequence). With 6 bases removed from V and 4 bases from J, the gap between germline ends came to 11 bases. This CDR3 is CASKTGPYNEQFF. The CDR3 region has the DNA TGTGCCAGCAAAACAGGCCCGTACAATGAGCAGTTCTTC.

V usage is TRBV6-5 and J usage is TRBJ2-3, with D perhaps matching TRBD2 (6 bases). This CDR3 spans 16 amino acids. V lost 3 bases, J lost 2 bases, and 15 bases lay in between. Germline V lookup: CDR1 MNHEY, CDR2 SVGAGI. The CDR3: CASSYVAGFDTDTQYF. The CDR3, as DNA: TGTGCCAGCAGTTATGTGGCGGGGTTCGACACAGATACGCAGTATTTT.

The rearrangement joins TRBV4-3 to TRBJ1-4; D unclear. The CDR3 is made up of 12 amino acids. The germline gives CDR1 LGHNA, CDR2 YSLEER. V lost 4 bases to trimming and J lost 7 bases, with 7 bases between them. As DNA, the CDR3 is TGCGCCAGCAGCCTAGAGGGTGAAAAACTGTTTTTT. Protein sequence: CASSLEGEKLFF.

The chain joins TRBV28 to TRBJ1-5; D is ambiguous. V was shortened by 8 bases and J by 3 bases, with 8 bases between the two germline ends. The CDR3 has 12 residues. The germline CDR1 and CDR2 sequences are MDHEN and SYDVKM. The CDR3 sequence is CASCRVNQPQHF. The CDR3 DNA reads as TGTGCCAGCTGTCGGGTCAATCAGCCCCAGCATTTT.

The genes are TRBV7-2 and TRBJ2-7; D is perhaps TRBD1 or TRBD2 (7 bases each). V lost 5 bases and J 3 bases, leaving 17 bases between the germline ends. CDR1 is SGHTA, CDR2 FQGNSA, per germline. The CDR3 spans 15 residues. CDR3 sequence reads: CASSLRGGLNYEQYF. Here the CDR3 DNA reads TGTGCCAGCAGCCTCAGGGGGGGGCTTAACTACGAGCAGTACTTC.

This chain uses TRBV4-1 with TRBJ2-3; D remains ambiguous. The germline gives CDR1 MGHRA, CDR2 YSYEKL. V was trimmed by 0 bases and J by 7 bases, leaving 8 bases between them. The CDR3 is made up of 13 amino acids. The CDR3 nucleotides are TGCGCCAGCAGCCAAGAACACAGCTATACGCAGTATTTT. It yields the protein CASSQEHSYTQYF.

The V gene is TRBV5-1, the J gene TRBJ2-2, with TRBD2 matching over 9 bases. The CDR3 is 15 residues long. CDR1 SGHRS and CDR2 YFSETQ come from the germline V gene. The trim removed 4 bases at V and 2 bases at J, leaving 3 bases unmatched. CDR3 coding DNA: TGCGCCAGCAGCCTGACTAGCGGAAACACCGGGGAGCTGTTTTTT. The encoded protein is CASSLTSGNTGELFF.

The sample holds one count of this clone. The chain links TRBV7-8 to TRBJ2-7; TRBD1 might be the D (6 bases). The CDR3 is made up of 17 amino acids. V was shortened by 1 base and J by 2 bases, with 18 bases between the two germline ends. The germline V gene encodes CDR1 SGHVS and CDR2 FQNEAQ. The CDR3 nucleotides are TGTGCCAGCAGCTTAGGGGTTGGGGGCTATCTTACCTACGAGCAGTACTTC. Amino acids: CASSLGVGGYLTYEQYF. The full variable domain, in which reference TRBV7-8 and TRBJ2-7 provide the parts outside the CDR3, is GAGVSQSPRYKVAKRGQDVALRCDPISGHVSLFWYQQALGQGPEFLTYFQNEAQLDKSGLPSDRFFAERPEGSVSTLKIQRTQQEDSAVYLCASSLGVGGYLTYEQYFGPGTRLTVT.

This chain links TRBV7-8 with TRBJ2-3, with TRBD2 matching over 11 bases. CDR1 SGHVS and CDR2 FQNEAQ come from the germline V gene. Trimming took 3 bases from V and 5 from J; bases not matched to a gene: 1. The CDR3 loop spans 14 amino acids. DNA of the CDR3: TGTGCCAGCAGCTTTCTAGCGGGGGGAGATACGCAGTATTTT. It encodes CASSFLAGGDTQYF. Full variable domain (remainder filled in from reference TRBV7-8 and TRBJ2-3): GAGVSQSPRYKVAKRGQDVALRCDPISGHVSLFWYQQALGQGPEFLTYFQNEAQLDKSGLPSDRFFAERPEGSVSTLKIQRTQQEDSAVYLCASSFLAGGDTQYFGPGTRLTVL.

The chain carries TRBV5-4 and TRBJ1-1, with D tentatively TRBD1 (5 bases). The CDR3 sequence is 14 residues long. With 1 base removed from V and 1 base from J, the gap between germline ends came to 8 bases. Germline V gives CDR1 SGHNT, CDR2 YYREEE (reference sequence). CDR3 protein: CASSLPQGNTEAFF. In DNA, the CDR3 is TGTGCCAGCAGCTTGCCCCAGGGGAACACTGAAGCTTTCTTT.

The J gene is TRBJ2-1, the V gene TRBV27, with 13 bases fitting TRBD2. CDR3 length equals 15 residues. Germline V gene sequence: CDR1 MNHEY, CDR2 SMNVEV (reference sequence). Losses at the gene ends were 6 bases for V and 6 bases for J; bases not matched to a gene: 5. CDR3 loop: CASRDTSGRANEQFF. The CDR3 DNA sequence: TGTGCCAGCAGGGATACTAGCGGGAGGGCCAATGAGCAGTTCTTC.

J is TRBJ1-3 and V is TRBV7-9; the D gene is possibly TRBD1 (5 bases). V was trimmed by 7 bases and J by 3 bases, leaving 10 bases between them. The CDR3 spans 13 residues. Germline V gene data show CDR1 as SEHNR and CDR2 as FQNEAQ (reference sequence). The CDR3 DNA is TGTGCCAGCAAGGGGACGCATGGAAACACCATATATTTT. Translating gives CASKGTHGNTIYF. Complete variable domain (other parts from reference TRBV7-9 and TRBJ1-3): DTGVSQNPRHKITKRGQNVTFRCDPISEHNRLYWYRQTLGQGPEFLTYFQNEAQLEKSRLLSDRFSAERPKGSFSTLEIQRTEQGDSAMYLCASKGTHGNTIYFGEGSWLTVV.

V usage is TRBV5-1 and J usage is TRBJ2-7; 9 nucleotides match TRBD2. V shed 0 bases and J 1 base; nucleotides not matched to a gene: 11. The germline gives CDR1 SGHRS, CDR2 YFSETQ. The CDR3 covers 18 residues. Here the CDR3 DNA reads TGCGCCAGCAGCTTGGATTCAAGACTAGCGGTGTCGTCCTACGAGCAGTACTTC. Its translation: CASSLDSRLAVSSYEQYF.

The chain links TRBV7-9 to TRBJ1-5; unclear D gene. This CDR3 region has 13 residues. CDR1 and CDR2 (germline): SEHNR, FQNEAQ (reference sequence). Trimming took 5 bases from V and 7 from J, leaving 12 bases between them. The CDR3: CASSLGPGQPQHF. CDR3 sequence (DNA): TGTGCCAGCAGCCTCGGCCCCGGACAGCCCCAGCATTTT.

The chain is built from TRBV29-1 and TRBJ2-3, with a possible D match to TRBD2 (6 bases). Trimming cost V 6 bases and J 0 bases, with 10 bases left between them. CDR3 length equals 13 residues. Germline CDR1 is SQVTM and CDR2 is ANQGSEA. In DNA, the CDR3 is TGCAGCGTCCGGGCGGGAAGCACAGATACGCAGTATTTT. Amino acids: CSVRAGSTDTQYF.

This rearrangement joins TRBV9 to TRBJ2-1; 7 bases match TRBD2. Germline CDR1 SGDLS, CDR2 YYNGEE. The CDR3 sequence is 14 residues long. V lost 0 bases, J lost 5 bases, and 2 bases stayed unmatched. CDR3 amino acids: CASSVGAGDNEQFF. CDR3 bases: TGTGCCAGCAGCGTAGGTGCGGGAGACAATGAGCAGTTCTTC.

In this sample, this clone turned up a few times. In DNA, the CDR3 is TGCGCCAGCAGGGTTAGGATTGCGGGGGCATACACTGAAGCTTTCTTT. Translating it yields CASRVRIAGAYTEAFF. The chain has TRBV5-1 and TRBJ1-1, with D perhaps matching TRBD1 (6 bases). Germline loops: CDR1 SGHRS, CDR2 YFSETQ. V was cut by 5 bases and J by 3 bases, with 20 bases left in between. The CDR3 totals 16 residues.

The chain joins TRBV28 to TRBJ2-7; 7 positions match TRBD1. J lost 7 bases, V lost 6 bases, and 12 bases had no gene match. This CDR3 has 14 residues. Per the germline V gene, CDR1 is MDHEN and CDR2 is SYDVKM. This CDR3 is CASRQGQGFGEQYF. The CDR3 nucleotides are TGTGCCAGCAGACAGGGGCAGGGCTTTGGAGAGCAGTACTTC.

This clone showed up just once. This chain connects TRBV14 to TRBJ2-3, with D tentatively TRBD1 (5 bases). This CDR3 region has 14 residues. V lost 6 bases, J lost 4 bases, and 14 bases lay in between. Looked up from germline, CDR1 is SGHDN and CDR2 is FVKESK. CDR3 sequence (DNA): TGTGCCAGCAGTGGTACTCTCAGGGCAGATACGCAGTATTTT. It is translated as CASSGTLRADTQYF.

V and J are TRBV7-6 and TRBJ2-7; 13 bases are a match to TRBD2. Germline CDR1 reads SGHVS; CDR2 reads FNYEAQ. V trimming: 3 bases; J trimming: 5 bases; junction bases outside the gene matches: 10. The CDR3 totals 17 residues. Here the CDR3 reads CASSFEATGLAGDEQYF. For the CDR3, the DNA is TGTGCCAGCAGCTTCGAAGCCACCGGACTAGCGGGAGACGAGCAGTACTTC.

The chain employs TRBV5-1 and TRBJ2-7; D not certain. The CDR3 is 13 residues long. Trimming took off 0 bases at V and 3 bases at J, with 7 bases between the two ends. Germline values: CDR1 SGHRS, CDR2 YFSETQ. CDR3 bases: TGCGCCAGCAGCTTGGGGCAGGTCTACGAGCAGTACTTC. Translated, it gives CASSLGQVYEQYF.

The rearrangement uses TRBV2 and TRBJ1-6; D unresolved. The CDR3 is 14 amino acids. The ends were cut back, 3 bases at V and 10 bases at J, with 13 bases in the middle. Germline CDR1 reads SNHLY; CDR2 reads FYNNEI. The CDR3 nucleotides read TGTGCCAGCAGTGATTTGAGGGCCAGCTCACCCCTCCACTTT. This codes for CASSDLRASSPLHF.

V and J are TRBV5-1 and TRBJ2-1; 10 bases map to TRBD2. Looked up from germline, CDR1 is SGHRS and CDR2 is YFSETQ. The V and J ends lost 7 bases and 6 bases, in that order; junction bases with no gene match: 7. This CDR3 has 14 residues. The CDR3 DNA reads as TGCGCCAGCGAGCGGGGGGGCGGATTCAATGAGCAGTTCTTC. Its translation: CASERGGGFNEQFF.